Listed here are 2 T cell receptor beta chains from one sample, sequenced in a study of technical replicates of blood from several donors. The table came from immunoSEQ multiplex PCR; TCRdb's copy has only in-frame clones and leaves some out. The sample has some 73,000 clones, 90% to 95% seen once. The sequenced material came from PBMCs. These receptors were taken from a human donor in good health. Some clones in this sample may be carry-over from other donors' samples.

This clone was seen a single time. This rearrangement joins TRBV6-5 to TRBJ2-2; 9 bases fit TRBD1. Trimming at V came to 6 bases and at J to 5 bases, leaving 4 bases not matched to a gene. The CDR3 is 14 amino acids. The V gene's germline CDR1 is MNHEY and CDR2 SVGAGI. DNA for the CDR3: TGTGCCAGCAGCTGGGACAGGGCGACCGGGGAGCTGTTTTTT. Its protein product is CASSWDRATGELFF.

CDR3 loop: CASSEMRRFRSYEQYF. CDR3 bases: TGTGCCAGCAGTGAAATGAGGAGGTTTCGGTCCTACGAGCAGTACTTC. The chain joins TRBV6-1 to TRBJ2-7; D might be TRBD2 (5 bases). Germline lookup yields CDR1 MNHNS and CDR2 SASEGT. V was pared by 2 bases and J by 1 base, with 15 bases between. The CDR3 spans 16 residues.